Below, 29 T cell receptor beta chains from the same sample are listed, as sequenced in a study of shared clonotypes between healthy human individuals. Here immunoSEQ multiplex PCR was the method, and the copy in TCRdb shows in-frame clones only, minus some. Among some 2,000,000 clones, 85% to 95% were seen once, and the ten largest hold around 1.1%. Positively selected for CCR7, the CD45RO-negative cells used as naive CD8 cells excluded terminally differentiated effector memory CD45RA+ cells. Sequenced material: naive CD8+ T cells sorted from blood. The receptor set was obtained from a man aged 18 to 29 in good health.

This sequence joins TRBV6-5 and TRBJ2-6, with unresolved D. The CDR3 runs 16 residues. Germline V gene data show CDR1 as MNHEY and CDR2 as SVGAGI. The ends were cut back, 0 bases at V and 2 bases at J, with 8 bases in the middle. The CDR3 spells CASSYSTPAGANVLTF. The CDR3 DNA follows: TGTGCCAGCAGTTACTCGACGCCAGCTGGGGCCAACGTCCTGACTTTC.

The table lists this clone with a count of one. The rearrangement uses TRBV4-1 and TRBJ2-1; D is ambiguous. This CDR3 has 15 amino acids. V was shortened by 4 bases and J by 6 bases, with 16 bases between the two germline ends. CDR1 and CDR2 from the germline V gene are MGHRA and YSYEKL. This CDR3 is CASSLPVGGINEQFF. CDR3 DNA sequence: TGCGCCAGCAGCCTACCTGTGGGTGGAATCAATGAGCAGTTCTTC.

V is TRBV7-9 and J is TRBJ1-4; the D is unclear. This CDR3 contains 15 residues. Germline loops: CDR1 SEHNR, CDR2 FQNEAQ (reference sequence). Trimming shortened V by 0 bases and J by 4 bases, and 9 bases separated the two germline ends. CDR3 bases: TGTGCCAGCAGCTTAGCGGGTGTGGGTAATGAAAAACTGTTTTTT. Protein sequence: CASSLAGVGNEKLFF.

CDR3: CASSLSRGVNEKLFF. CDR3 bases: TGTGCCAGCAGCCTTAGTAGGGGAGTTAATGAAAAACTGTTTTTT. The V gene is TRBV7-9, the J gene TRBJ1-4; TRBD1 is a possible D gene (5 bases). This CDR3 spans 15 amino acids. The V and J ends lost 5 bases and 4 bases respectively, with 14 bases between them. The V gene's germline CDR1 is SEHNR and CDR2 FQNEAQ (reference sequence).

The rearrangement uses TRBV7-8 and TRBJ2-7; the D is unclear. Germline V gene lookup returns CDR1 SGHVS and CDR2 FQNEAQ. The CDR3 is made up of 15 amino acids. V dropped 4 bases and J dropped 0 bases, with 13 bases sitting between them. The CDR3 bases are TGTGCCAGCAGCTCCCTCACCGTGGTCTCCTACGAGCAGTACTTC. Translation gives CASSSLTVVSYEQYF. Based on the CDR3 plus reference TRBV7-8 and TRBJ2-7, the full variable domain is GAGVSQSPRYKVAKRGQDVALRCDPISGHVSLFWYQQALGQGPEFLTYFQNEAQLDKSGLPSDRFFAERPEGSVSTLKIQRTQQEDSAVYLCASSSLTVVSYEQYFGPGTRLTVT.

This chain joins TRBV5-1 and TRBJ2-5; possible D gene TRBD1, 6 bases. Per germline, CDR1 SGHRS and CDR2 YFSETQ. The CDR3 length is 15 residues. Trimming shortened V by 2 bases and J by 4 bases, and 15 bases separated the two germline ends. CDR3 coding DNA: TGCGCCAGCAGCTTTTACCCGGGACAAGTAGAGACCCAGTACTTC. It translates to CASSFYPGQVETQYF.

The chain joins TRBV5-5 to TRBJ2-7, with D possibly being TRBD1 (6 bases). This CDR3 has 14 amino acids. CDR1 is SGHKS and CDR2 is YYEKEE in the germline V gene (reference sequence). Trimming stripped 2 bases from V and 0 bases from J, with 9 bases between. The CDR3 reads CASSLGQSSYEQYF. The DNA for the CDR3 is TGTGCCAGCAGCTTAGGACAGAGCTCCTACGAGCAGTACTTC.

J is TRBJ2-7 and V is TRBV13; D is perhaps TRBD1 (6 bases). The germline V gene has CDR1 PRHDT and CDR2 FYEKMQ (reference sequence). The CDR3 has 14 amino acids. Deletions cut 2 bases from V and 2 bases from J, with 10 bases between. As DNA, the CDR3 is TGTGCCAGCAGCTTATCCGGGACAACCTACGAGCAGTACTTC. Encoded protein: CASSLSGTTYEQYF.

This clone came up once. The chain joins TRBV30 to TRBJ1-1; D is undetermined. V lost 3 bases and J 1 base, leaving 6 bases between the germline ends. CDR3 length: 12 residues. Per germline, CDR1 GTSNPN and CDR2 SVGIG (reference sequence). CDR3 residues: CAWSPQNTEAFF. CDR3 sequence (DNA): TGTGCCTGGAGCCCCCAGAACACTGAAGCTTTCTTT.

Notes on this clone: The sample holds other DNA sequences that translate to the same CDR3. The chain joins TRBV4-3 to TRBJ2-1; 8 bases line up with TRBD2. Germline values: CDR1 LGHNA, CDR2 YSLEER. The CDR3 consists of 15 residues. Losses at the gene ends were 4 bases for V and 0 bases for J; bases not matched to a gene: 2. The CDR3, as DNA: TGCGCCAGCAGCCGCACTAGCGGCTCCTACAATGAGCAGTTCTTC. It translates to CASSRTSGSYNEQFF.

The chain couples TRBV7-9 to TRBJ1-1, with D uncertain. The V and J ends lost 7 bases and 4 bases respectively, with 13 bases between them. There are 13 residues in the CDR3. From germline, CDR1 is SEHNR and CDR2 FQNEAQ (reference sequence). In nucleotides, the CDR3 is TGTGCCAGCAAACCCGGTTTCGCCACTGAAGCTTTCTTT. Translation: CASKPGFATEAFF.

This CDR3 is CASSSWEPYEQYF. The CDR3 DNA follows: TGTGCCAGCAGTTCTTGGGAGCCCTACGAGCAGTACTTC. The gene calls are TRBV27 and TRBJ2-7; D might be TRBD2 (5 bases). This CDR3 spans 13 amino acids. The V end was cut by 4 bases, the J end by 2 bases, with 9 bases between. Per the germline V gene, CDR1 is MNHEY and CDR2 is SMNVEV (reference sequence).

CDR3 bases: TGTGCCAGCAGCTTGGAGGAGGCGGGGTATGGCTACACCTTC. The encoded protein is CASSLEEAGYGYTF. This chain joins TRBV5-4 and TRBJ1-2, with D uncertain. This CDR3 region has 14 residues. Germline CDR1 and CDR2: SGHNT and YYREEE (reference sequence). V shed 0 bases and J shed 5 bases, with 11 bases lying between them.

The V call is TRBV7-9, the J call TRBJ2-5; no firm D call. The germline V and J ends were trimmed by 3 bases and 3 bases, with 14 bases remaining between them. Germline V lookup: CDR1 SEHNR, CDR2 FQNEAQ (reference sequence). The CDR3 runs to 15 residues. In DNA, the CDR3 is TGTGCCAGCAGCTTTTTCGTTGACTGGGAAGAGACCCAGTACTTC. It encodes CASSFFVDWEETQYF. The full variable domain, rest sourced from reference TRBV7-9 and TRBJ2-5, is DTGVSQNPRHKITKRGQNVTFRCDPISEHNRLYWYRQTLGQGPEFLTYFQNEAQLEKSRLLSDRFSAERPKGSFSTLEIQRTEQGDSAMYLCASSFFVDWEETQYFGPGTRLLVL.

The chain uses TRBV7-2 and TRBJ1-1; no clear D gene. CDR1 is SGHTA and CDR2 is FQGNSA in the germline V gene. The V end was cut by 5 bases, the J end by 7 bases, with 11 bases between. This CDR3 comprises 12 residues. CDR3 amino acids: CASSPAPLEAFF. As DNA, the CDR3 is TGTGCCAGCAGCCCAGCCCCCCTTGAAGCTTTCTTT.

The chain couples TRBV5-1 to TRBJ2-1; 14 bases align to TRBD2. Trimming removed 9 bases from V and 0 bases from J; junction bases left unmatched: 11. Germline-derived CDR1 and CDR2 are SGHRS and YFSETQ. This CDR3 has 18 residues. The CDR3 sequence: CANPTGLAGVSSYNEQFF. CDR3 coding DNA: TGCGCCAACCCGACGGGACTAGCGGGAGTATCCTCCTACAATGAGCAGTTCTTC.

This clone was observed a few times. The rearrangement joins TRBV7-2 to TRBJ2-5, with TRBD1 identical over 7 bases. The J call is doubtful: the DNA matches TRBJ2-7 better. Per the germline V gene, CDR1 is SGHTA and CDR2 is FQGNSA. The CDR3 loop spans 15 amino acids. The CDR3 DNA follows: TGTGCCAGCACAGGTCCGACAGGGAAGACCTACGAGCAGTACTTC. Translating it yields CASTGPTGKTYEQYF.

The chain combines TRBV6-1 with TRBJ1-2, with 12 bases identical to TRBD1. V shed 2 bases and J 7 bases; nucleotides not matched to a gene: 14. This CDR3 comprises 18 residues. The germline CDR1 and CDR2 sequences are MNHNS and SASEGT. CDR3 amino acids: CASSELYGGTGGKFGYTF. The CDR3 nucleotides are TGTGCCAGCAGTGAACTTTATGGTGGGACAGGGGGCAAGTTTGGCTACACCTTC.

This chain links TRBV5-5 with TRBJ1-2; possibly TRBD1 for D (5 bases). The CDR3 is 14 amino acids. Germline V lookup: CDR1 SGHKS, CDR2 YYEKEE (reference sequence). Trimming left V 2 bases short and J 2 bases short, with 10 bases between. The CDR3 here is CASSLKEGNYGYTF. The CDR3 DNA sequence: TGTGCCAGCAGCTTAAAGGAGGGGAACTATGGCTACACCTTC.

This chain connects TRBV11-2 to TRBJ2-3; D ambiguous. Looked up from germline, CDR1 is SGHAT and CDR2 is FQNNGV. Trimming removed 5 bases at V and 5 bases at J, with 11 bases between. The CDR3 covers 13 residues. DNA for the CDR3: TGTGCCAGCAGCCCCGGACCTTTAGATACGCAGTATTTT. This gives the protein CASSPGPLDTQYF.

This sequence joins TRBV20-1 and TRBJ1-2, with TRBD1 matching 9 bases. CDR3 length: 11 residues. Germline CDR1 is DFQATT and CDR2 is SNEGSKA (reference sequence). V gave up 8 bases and J gave up 8 bases; unmatched junction bases: 6. In nucleotides, the CDR3 is TGCAGTACGGTACAGGGGGCGGGCTACACCTTC. Encoded protein: CSTVQGAGYTF.

The gene calls are TRBV30 and TRBJ2-7, with D unclear. V was trimmed by 1 base and J by 6 bases, leaving 13 bases between them. This CDR3 region has 13 residues. From germline, CDR1 is GTSNPN and CDR2 SVGIG (reference sequence). The CDR3 protein is CAWSATMTREQYF. Written as DNA, the CDR3 is TGTGCCTGGAGTGCCACGATGACACGCGAGCAGTACTTC.

The V gene is TRBV4-1, the J gene TRBJ2-7; either TRBD1 or TRBD2 may fit D (5 bases each). Per the germline V gene, CDR1 is MGHRA and CDR2 is YSYEKL. V gave up 3 bases and J gave up 7 bases, with 19 bases separating them. The CDR3 consists of 15 residues. Here the CDR3 reads CASSHGRQGRWEQYF. The CDR3 bases are TGCGCCAGCAGCCATGGCAGGCAGGGACGATGGGAGCAGTACTTC.

This rearrangement joins TRBV6-1 to TRBJ2-1; 11 bases agree with TRBD2. The CDR3 is made up of 17 amino acids. Germline V CDR1 and CDR2: MNHNS, SASEGT. The junction had 6 bases not matched to a gene; V was cut back by 3 bases and J by 2 bases. This CDR3 is CASSERYSGRAYNEQFF. CDR3 bases: TGTGCCAGCAGTGAGCGCTATAGCGGGAGGGCCTACAATGAGCAGTTCTTC.

This CDR3 is CASSMRGLYEKLFF. Written as DNA, the CDR3 is TGTGCCAGTAGTATGCGAGGGTTGTATGAAAAACTGTTTTTT. The rearrangement uses TRBV19 and TRBJ1-4; D not resolved. The CDR3 loop spans 14 amino acids. Germline CDR1 is LNHDA and CDR2 is SQIVND (reference sequence). V lost 3 bases to trimming and J lost 6 bases, with 11 bases between them.

J is TRBJ2-2 and V is TRBV7-8; D possibly corresponds to TRBD2 (5 bases). This CDR3 is 14 amino acids long. The germline V and J ends were trimmed by 6 bases and 3 bases, with 11 bases remaining between them. CDR1 is SGHVS, CDR2 FQNEAQ, per germline. CDR3 in DNA: TGTGCCAGCAGTCAAGGACTGGACACCGGGGAGCTGTTTTTT. It encodes CASSQGLDTGELFF.

V usage is TRBV28 and J usage is TRBJ2-1, with 7 bases identical to TRBD1. This CDR3 is 16 amino acids long. CDR1 is MDHEN, CDR2 SYDVKM, per germline. The V segment lost 6 bases and the J segment 4 bases; nucleotides outside the gene matches: 12. CDR3 loop: CASSSDREQGYNEQFF. For the CDR3, the DNA is TGTGCCAGCAGCTCAGACAGGGAGCAGGGATACAATGAGCAGTTCTTC. The variable domain in full, completed from reference TRBV28 and TRBJ2-1, reads DVKVTQSSRYLVKRTGEKVFLECVQDMDHENMFWYRQDPGLGLRLIYFSYDVKMKEKGDIPEGYSVSREKKERFSLILESASTNQTSMYLCASSSDREQGYNEQFFGPGTRLTVL.

The gene calls are TRBV4-1 and TRBJ1-1; 10 positions agree with TRBD1. The germline CDR1 and CDR2 sequences are MGHRA and YSYEKL. V lost 3 bases to trimming and J lost 6 bases; unmatched junction nucleotides: 13. The CDR3 totals 17 residues. CDR3 loop: CASSQRFSGTGVPEAFF. Written as DNA, the CDR3 is TGCGCCAGCAGCCAGCGATTCTCTGGGACAGGGGTTCCTGAAGCTTTCTTT.

The chain joins TRBV19 to TRBJ2-7; 7 bases line up with TRBD1. The CDR3 contains 16 residues. Germline trimming cut 0 bases from V and 5 bases from J; bases unmatched to any gene: 10. CDR1 and CDR2 from the germline V gene are LNHDA and SQIVND (reference sequence). CDR3 region: CASSIDLETGMHEQYF. The CDR3 DNA sequence: TGTGCCAGTAGTATAGATCTAGAGACAGGGATGCACGAGCAGTACTTC.